This TCR beta chain is from a study of blood T cells in healthy people across ages. Study-wide findings and caveats: The CMV status of each donor remained undetermined, and this could have confounded shifts in expanded clonotypes.

With regard to this clonotype: Antigen specificity is unknown.

Together with a sample-barcoded 5' primer, a J-beta primer mix was included in a second PCR lasting about 7 to 11 cycles. Each of the cDNA molecules was tagged by a template-switch adaptor with 12 random nucleotides. Each CDR3 protein is one row after TCRdb ran MiXCR on the 5' RACE reads. The sample contains about 2 million distinct CDR3 sequences, about 50% of which appear only once. The length of the CDR3 is 15 residues. Isolation yielded PBMCs, at least 7 million per sample, in every case. The sequence was collected from a woman between 40 and 55 years old in good health. The sequenced material came from blood. The rearrangement joins TRBV21-1 to TRBJ2-1. TRBV21-1 is shown as a pseudogene. CDR3 amino acids: CASSKRRGDYNEQFF. Written as DNA, the CDR3 is TGTGCCAGCAGCAAGAGGCGAGGAGACTACAATGAGCAGTTCTTC.